This T cell receptor (beta chain) was obtained from a study of Ad26.COV2.S vaccination and SARS-CoV-2 variants. This clone was counted a few times. Its antigen is currently unknown. Findings and limits, study-wide: People given the vaccine had a wider spike-specific TCR breadth than placebo recipients did. Substantial breadth in spike-specific CD8+ and CD4+ T cell responses was reportedly seen after vaccination. It was found that vaccine and placebo recipients had similar non-spike TCR breadth.

Germline V gives CDR1 SNHLY, CDR2 FYNNEI. The CDR3 loop spans 14 amino acids. Trimming took 5 bases from V and 2 from J, leaving 10 bases between them. Sequencing was performed with immunoSEQ multiplex PCR; in TCRdb, only in-frame clones are kept and a portion is missing. The sample shows roughly 100,000 clones, about 78% of them seen only once. The chain has TRBV2 and TRBJ1-5; D possibly corresponds to TRBD1 (6 bases). This clonotype originated in a human donor who had recovered from COVID-19. This specimen consisted of peripheral blood, obtained after recovery from COVID-19. CDR3 protein: CASSTGFGNQPQHF. CDR3 sequence (DNA): TGTGCCAGCAGTACAGGGTTCGGCAATCAGCCCCAGCATTTT.